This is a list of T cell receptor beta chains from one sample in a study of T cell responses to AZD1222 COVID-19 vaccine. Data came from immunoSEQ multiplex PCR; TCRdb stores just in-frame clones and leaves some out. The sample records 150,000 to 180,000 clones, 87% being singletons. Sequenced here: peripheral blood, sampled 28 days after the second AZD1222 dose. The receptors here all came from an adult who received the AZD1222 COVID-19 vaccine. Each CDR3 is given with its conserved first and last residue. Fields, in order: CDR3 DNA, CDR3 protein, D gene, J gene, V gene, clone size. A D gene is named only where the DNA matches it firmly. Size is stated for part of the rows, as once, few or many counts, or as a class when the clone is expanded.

cdr3_nt: TGCGCCAGCAAGAAGGCGGTCTACAATGAGCAGTTCTTC
cdr3_aa: CASKKAVYNEQFF
d_call: .
j_call: TRBJ2-1
v_call: TRBV10-2
clone_size: .

cdr3_nt: TGTGCCAGCAGACTAGCGGGGAGGGACGGGGAGCTGTTTTTT
cdr3_aa: CASRLAGRDGELFF
d_call: TRBD2
j_call: TRBJ2-2
v_call: TRBV11-2
clone_size: few

cdr3_nt: TGTGCCAGCAGTTACTCGGGCAGGGCATACGAGCAGTACTTC
cdr3_aa: CASSYSGRAYEQYF
d_call: .
j_call: TRBJ2-7
v_call: TRBV6-6
clone_size: .

cdr3_nt: TGTGCCAGCAGCCAAGCCGGACAGGGGTTAAATGAGCAGTTCTTC
cdr3_aa: CASSQAGQGLNEQFF
d_call: TRBD1
j_call: TRBJ2-1
v_call: TRBV4-2
clone_size: .

cdr3_nt: TGTGCCAGCAGTGAGAGGCGATTCTATGGCTACACCTTC
cdr3_aa: CASSERRFYGYTF
d_call: .
j_call: TRBJ1-2
v_call: TRBV2
clone_size: .

cdr3_nt: TGTGCCAGCAGCTTTTTAGGGCCCTATAGCAATCAGCCCCAGCATTTT
cdr3_aa: CASSFLGPYSNQPQHF
d_call: .
j_call: TRBJ1-5
v_call: TRBV5-8
clone_size: few

cdr3_nt: TGCGCCAGCAGCCAAGATCGGGTTCCCGGGGAGCTGTTTTTT
cdr3_aa: CASSQDRVPGELFF
d_call: .
j_call: TRBJ2-2
v_call: TRBV4-1
clone_size: .

cdr3_nt: TGTGCCAGCAGCCCCCGACAGGGAGGTGGCTACGAGCAGTACTTC
cdr3_aa: CASSPRQGGGYEQYF
d_call: .
j_call: TRBJ2-7
v_call: TRBV9
clone_size: .

cdr3_nt: TGTGCCAGCAGTTGGGGTACTTATCCCAGTGCCCGTTTTTACAATGAGCAGTTCTTC
cdr3_aa: CASSWGTYPSARFYNEQFF
d_call: .
j_call: TRBJ2-1
v_call: TRBV27
clone_size: .

cdr3_nt: TGTGCCAGCAGCAGACCACAAGAGACCCAGTACTTC
cdr3_aa: CASSRPQETQYF
d_call: .
j_call: TRBJ2-5
v_call: TRBV6-5
clone_size: few

cdr3_nt: TGCGCCAGCAGCCCAACCGGGACAGGGCACCAAGAGACCCAGTACTTC
cdr3_aa: CASSPTGTGHQETQYF
d_call: TRBD1
j_call: TRBJ2-5
v_call: TRBV5-1
clone_size: .

cdr3_nt: TGTGCCTGGAGTGTTCAGGGGGCCCGCCCAAATGGCTACACCTTC
cdr3_aa: CAWSVQGARPNGYTF
d_call: TRBD1
j_call: TRBJ1-2
v_call: TRBV30
clone_size: .

cdr3_nt: TGTGCCAGTCGAAGGGGGATGAACACTGAAGCTTTCTTT
cdr3_aa: CASRRGMNTEAFF
d_call: .
j_call: TRBJ1-1
v_call: TRBV6-5
clone_size: .

cdr3_nt: TGTGCCAGTAGGCAGGGGAACAATCCGAATCAGCCCCAGCATTTT
cdr3_aa: CASRQGNNPNQPQHF
d_call: .
j_call: TRBJ1-5
v_call: TRBV19
clone_size: .

cdr3_nt: TGCGCCAGCAGCCGTGGAGAGACCCAGTACTTC
cdr3_aa: CASSRGETQYF
d_call: .
j_call: TRBJ2-5
v_call: TRBV4-3
clone_size: .

cdr3_nt: TGTGCCAGCAGCTTGTCGGGCGAGCAGTACTTC
cdr3_aa: CASSLSGEQYF
d_call: .
j_call: TRBJ2-7
v_call: TRBV5-4
clone_size: few

cdr3_nt: TGTGCCAGCAGCACCCAACGGACAGGGCGCGCCCACTATGGCTACACCTTC
cdr3_aa: CASSTQRTGRAHYGYTF
d_call: TRBD1
j_call: TRBJ1-2
v_call: TRBV13
clone_size: .

cdr3_nt: TGCGCCAGCTGGTCTTGGGGGAGGGAAAACACCATATATTTT
cdr3_aa: CASWSWGRENTIYF
d_call: .
j_call: TRBJ1-3
v_call: TRBV23-1
clone_size: once

cdr3_nt: TGTGCCAGCAGCTTAGAACTTGGCTTGTCAGGGGGCTTTTATGGCTACACCTTC
cdr3_aa: CASSLELGLSGGFYGYTF
d_call: TRBD1
j_call: TRBJ1-2
v_call: TRBV7-9
clone_size: .

cdr3_nt: TGCGCCAGCAGCTTTGGCAGTTCCTATAATTCACCCCTCCACTTT
cdr3_aa: CASSFGSSYNSPLHF
d_call: .
j_call: TRBJ1-6
v_call: TRBV5-1
clone_size: .

cdr3_nt: TGTGCCAGCAGCTTCGGACTAGCGTTGGTGGATGAGCAGTTCTTC
cdr3_aa: CASSFGLALVDEQFF
d_call: TRBD2
j_call: TRBJ2-1
v_call: TRBV7-2
clone_size: .

cdr3_nt: TGCAGCGTTGAACTCGGGTCGGGTAGCGGGGGGGTCTACAATGAGCAGTTCTTC
cdr3_aa: CSVELGSGSGGVYNEQFF
d_call: TRBD2
j_call: TRBJ2-1
v_call: TRBV29-1
clone_size: .

cdr3_nt: TGTGCCAGCACTGGGGCGGGAGTTTCACCCCTCCACTTT
cdr3_aa: CASTGAGVSPLHF
d_call: .
j_call: TRBJ1-6
v_call: TRBV6-1
clone_size: .

cdr3_nt: TGTGCCAGCAGTGTATTTAGCGGAACTCCAGGCAATGAGCAGTTCTTC
cdr3_aa: CASSVFSGTPGNEQFF
d_call: .
j_call: TRBJ2-1
v_call: TRBV6-1
clone_size: .

cdr3_nt: TGTGCCAGCAGCCTGCGACGGGCCTCCTATAATTCACCCCTCCACTTT
cdr3_aa: CASSLRRASYNSPLHF
d_call: .
j_call: TRBJ1-6
v_call: TRBV3-1/TRBV3-2
clone_size: .

cdr3_nt: TGTGCCAGTTCCGGGGTCAGCGGGAGTGCGCAGTATTTT
cdr3_aa: CASSGVSGSAQYF
d_call: TRBD2
j_call: TRBJ2-3
v_call: TRBV19
clone_size: .

cdr3_nt: TGTGCCAGCACTCAAGGAGGGAGCTCCTACAATGAGCAGTTCTTC
cdr3_aa: CASTQGGSSYNEQFF
d_call: .
j_call: TRBJ2-1
v_call: TRBV27
clone_size: .

cdr3_nt: TGTGCCACCAGTGATTTTGGGCGAGGGGCCTACAATGAGCAGTTCTTC
cdr3_aa: CATSDFGRGAYNEQFF
d_call: .
j_call: TRBJ2-1
v_call: TRBV24-1
clone_size: .

cdr3_nt: TGTGCCAGCAGATCCGCTACAGGGGTGGGGGAAAAACTGTTTTTT
cdr3_aa: CASRSATGVGEKLFF
d_call: TRBD1
j_call: TRBJ1-4
v_call: TRBV7-9
clone_size: .